This T cell receptor (beta chain) was documented in a study of blood T cells in healthy people across ages. Broader study findings: Because donor CMV status was unknown, expanded clonotype changes were possibly confounded.

A second 7 to 11 cycle PCR used barcoded and J-beta primers. From the 5' RACE reads, TCRdb called clonotypes with MiXCR, one entry per CDR3 protein. Here the sample spans around 600,000 distinct CDR3 sequences, less than 60% being singletons. The CDR3 has 16 amino acids. From germline, CDR1 is MNHNY and CDR2 SVGAGI (reference sequence). This clonotype appeared a few times. Its specificity is not known. One junction end disagrees with the germline gene, perhaps due to a read error. The rearrangement links TRBV6-6 to TRBJ2-7, with 9 positions matching TRBD1. Material for sequencing was blood. The sequence came from a man aged 80 or over in good health. DNA for the CDR3: TGTGCCAGCAATACAGGGGGCGCCCCGGCCTCCTACGAGCGGTACTTC. The encoded protein is CASNTGGAPASYERYF.